These T cell receptor beta chains were read from a single sample in a study of response to subunit inactivated influenza vaccine. TCRdb re-analysed the RT-PCR reads in MiXCR, keeping a single row per CDR3 protein. The table has roughly 500,000 distinct CDR3 sequences, about 17% seen once; the top ten hold approximately 3%. The starting material was CD4+ T cells sorted from PBMCs, obtained around 25 months after vaccination. The receptors were sampled from a man between 50 and 70 years old who received an inactivated influenza vaccine. CDR3s include the opening cysteine and the closing phenylalanine or tryptophan. The D gene is left open where the match is weak. Clone size appears in some rows only: once, few, many, or a class for an expanded clone.

abundance	j_gene	d_gene	v_gene	CDR3aa	CDR3nt
NA	TRBJ1-6	TRBD1	TRBV12-3/TRBV12-4	CASSRGTDGSPLHF	TGTGCCAGCAGTCGAGGGACAGATGGATCACCCCTCCACTTT
few	TRBJ2-2	NA	TRBV4-2	CASSQEGSGELFF	TGTGCCAGCAGCCAAGAAGGCTCCGGGGAGCTGTTTTTT
NA	TRBJ2-7	TRBD2	TRBV9	CASSVSGGRAGDEQYF	TGTGCCAGCAGCGTATCTGGCGGGAGGGCCGGGGACGAGCAGTACTTC
NA	TRBJ2-1	TRBD2	TRBV18	CVSSPLTSGGNEQFF	TGTGTCAGCTCACCACTTACTAGCGGGGGGAATGAGCAGTTCTTC
NA	TRBJ1-2	TRBD1	TRBV20-1	CSAQDRVFGYTF	TGCAGTGCTCAGGACAGGGTCTTTGGCTACACCTTC
NA	TRBJ1-5	NA	TRBV2	CASSRTVNQPQHF	TGTGCCAGCAGTCGGACGGTAAATCAGCCCCAGCATTTT
few	TRBJ1-2	TRBD1	TRBV6-2/TRBV6-3	CASTSGQGSYGYTF	TGTGCCAGCACCTCGGGACAGGGTTCTTATGGCTACACCTTC
many	TRBJ2-3	TRBD2	TRBV11-2	CASSLGGGRDTQYF	TGTGCCAGCAGCTTGGGGGGGGGAAGGGATACGCAGTATTTT
NA	TRBJ2-1	NA	TRBV7-2	CASSLVGQEIEQFF	TGTGCCAGCAGCTTAGTCGGGCAGGAGATAGAGCAGTTCTTC
NA	TRBJ1-5	TRBD1	TRBV20-1	CSASGFTRDSAQHF	TGCAGTGCTAGTGGTTTCACCAGGGACAGTGCCCAGCATTTT
few	TRBJ2-5	TRBD1	TRBV3-1	CASSQLTGVETQYF	TGTGCCAGCAGCCAACTTACAGGGGTAGAGACCCAGTACTTC
NA	TRBJ2-5	TRBD2	TRBV4-3	CASSQELAASQETQYF	TGCGCCAGCAGCCAAGAACTAGCGGCCTCCCAAGAGACCCAGTACTTC
many	TRBJ2-5	TRBD1	TRBV6-5	CASSYGQAQETQYF	TGTGCCAGCAGTTATGGACAGGCGCAAGAGACCCAGTACTTC
once	TRBJ2-3	NA	TRBV5-1	CASSPVRLIRIDTQYF	TGCGCCAGCAGCCCGGTCCGGTTAATACGGATAGATACGCAGTATTTT
many	TRBJ2-7	NA	TRBV4-3	CASSRGVNSLYEQYF	TGCGCCAGCAGCCGAGGGGTCAATTCTTTGTACGAGCAGTACTTC
NA	TRBJ2-5	NA	TRBV4-2	CASSQDVGGAHETQYF	TGTGCCAGCAGCCAAGATGTTGGGGGGGCCCACGAGACCCAGTACTTC
few	TRBJ2-3	TRBD2	TRBV7-2	CASSLRTSAQYF	TGTGCCAGCAGCCTCCGGACTAGCGCGCAGTATTTT
NA	TRBJ1-2	TRBD1	TRBV10-3	CAIRGDSANYGYTF	TGTGCCATCAGGGGGGACAGCGCTAACTATGGCTACACCTTC
NA	TRBJ1-6	NA	TRBV11-2	CASSLSYRNGSPLHF	TGTGCCAGCAGCTTATCTTACAGGAACGGTTCACCCCTCCACTTT
NA	TRBJ2-7	NA	TRBV28	CASSGVFSEQYF	TGTGCCAGCAGCGGGGTTTTCTCCGAGCAGTACTTC
NA	TRBJ2-7	NA	TRBV21-1	CASRWLAGASSYEQYF	TGTGCCAGCCGGTGGCTAGCGGGAGCCAGCTCCTACGAGCAGTACTTC
few	TRBJ2-5	NA	TRBV28	CASATGGQARETQYF	TGTGCCAGCGCGACGGGGGGACAGGCGAGAGAGACCCAGTACTTC
NA	TRBJ2-4	NA	TRBV28	CASSPAKVAKNIQYF	TGTGCCAGCAGCCCGGCGAAAGTAGCCAAAAACATTCAGTACTTC
few	TRBJ1-2	TRBD1	TRBV7-8	CASSLLGGVYGYTF	TGTGCCAGCAGCTTACTAGGGGGCGTGTATGGCTACACCTTC
NA	TRBJ1-1	TRBD1	TRBV20-1	CSAIDRAYTEAFF	TGCAGTGCTATAGACAGGGCCTACACTGAAGCTTTCTTT
NA	TRBJ2-5	TRBD1	TRBV10-3	CAISAGQGPETQYF	TGTGCCATCAGTGCAGGACAGGGACCAGAGACCCAGTACTTC
few	TRBJ2-1	NA	TRBV6-2/TRBV6-3	CASSWGQAKQFF	TGTGCCAGCAGTTGGGGCCAAGCAAAACAGTTCTTC
NA	TRBJ2-7	TRBD1	TRBV20-1	CSARATLRQGNEQYF	TGCAGTGCTAGAGCGACCCTGAGACAGGGAAACGAGCAGTACTTC
once	TRBJ2-7	TRBD2	TRBV5-1	CASSWETSGRGQYF	TGCGCCAGCAGCTGGGAGACTAGCGGGAGGGGGCAGTACTTC
few	TRBJ1-5	NA	TRBV6-2/TRBV6-3	CASSYSGIGNQPQHF	TGTGCCAGCAGTTACTCGGGGATAGGCAATCAGCCCCAGCATTTT
few	TRBJ1-4	NA	TRBV6-1	CASAQQLTTNEKLFF	TGTGCCAGCGCACAACAGCTTACAACTAATGAAAAACTGTTTTTT
NA	TRBJ2-5	NA	TRBV5-1	CASSYSQGQETQYF	TGCGCCAGCAGCTACTCACAGGGTCAAGAGACCCAGTACTTC
NA	TRBJ2-1	NA	TRBV18	CASSHDSNAEQFF	TGTGCCAGCTCACACGACAGTAATGCTGAGCAGTTCTTC
NA	TRBJ1-5	NA	TRBV7-4	CASSLVGVGNQPQHF	TGTGCCAGCAGCTTAGTGGGAGTTGGCAATCAGCCCCAGCATTTT
few	TRBJ2-3	NA	TRBV7-2	CASSLVAGSSTDTQYF	TGTGCCAGCAGCTTAGTTGCGGGCTCCAGCACAGATACGCAGTATTTT
NA	TRBJ2-2	TRBD1	TRBV4-2	CASSQGTGGSNTGELFF	TGTGCCAGCAGCCAAGGGACAGGGGGCTCGAACACCGGGGAGCTGTTTTTT
few	TRBJ1-1	NA	TRBV29-1	CSVEYTMNTEAFF	TGCAGCGTTGAGTATACCATGAACACTGAAGCTTTCTTT
NA	TRBJ2-2	TRBD2	TRBV9	CASSVGLAGGPGELFF	TGTGCCAGCAGCGTAGGACTAGCGGGAGGTCCCGGGGAGCTGTTTTTT
NA	TRBJ2-7	TRBD1	TRBV20-1	CSTTVPGQGAYEQYF	TGCAGTACAACCGTCCCGGGACAGGGTGCCTACGAGCAGTACTTC
NA	TRBJ1-1	NA	TRBV10-3	CAISESRPTTNTEAFF	TGTGCCATCAGTGAGTCCAGGCCGACAACGAACACTGAAGCTTTCTTT
NA	TRBJ2-7	TRBD1	TRBV20-1	CSAEVRDRVLGEQYF	TGCAGTGCAGAAGTCCGGGACAGGGTTCTGGGTGAGCAGTACTTC
NA	TRBJ1-2	NA	TRBV4-1	CASSQDREGYGYTF	TGCGCCAGCAGCCAAGATCGGGAGGGCTATGGCTACACCTTC
many	TRBJ2-1	NA	TRBV5-1	CASSLDKSSYNEQFF	TGCGCCAGCAGCTTGGACAAAAGCTCCTACAATGAGCAGTTCTTC
many	TRBJ2-7	NA	TRBV5-1	CASSLGYAYEQYF	TGCGCCAGCAGCTTGGGATATGCCTACGAGCAGTACTTC
NA	TRBJ2-1	NA	TRBV4-3	CASSQEYSASYNEQFF	TGCGCCAGCAGCCAAGAGTATAGCGCCTCCTACAATGAGCAGTTCTTC
NA	TRBJ2-1	TRBD2	TRBV7-2	CASSPTGLANNEQFF	TGTGCCAGCAGCCCAACGGGACTAGCAAACAATGAGCAGTTCTTC
many	TRBJ1-4	NA	TRBV5-5	CASSRPGPGKLFF	TGTGCCAGCAGCAGGCCGGGGCCCGGAAAACTGTTTTTT
few	TRBJ2-7	NA	TRBV5-1	CASRSSSSYEQYF	TGCGCCAGCAGAAGCAGCAGCTCCTACGAGCAGTACTTC
NA	TRBJ1-2	NA	TRBV7-2	CASSFTDSYGYTF	TGTGCCAGCAGCTTTACGGACAGCTATGGCTACACCTTC
NA	TRBJ2-3	TRBD2	TRBV4-3	CASSQDAGGGTDTQYF	TGCGCCAGCAGCCAAGACGCGGGGGGGGGCACAGATACGCAGTATTTT
few	TRBJ2-7	NA	TRBV7-6	CASSLAGDPRYEQYF	TGTGCCAGCAGCTTAGCAGGGGATCCACGTTACGAGCAGTACTTC
NA	TRBJ1-2	TRBD1	TRBV4-2	CASSQDQPGQGFGYTF	TGTGCCAGCAGCCAAGATCAGCCCGGACAGGGGTTTGGCTACACCTTC
NA	TRBJ2-7	NA	TRBV29-1	CSVARAENHEQYF	TGCAGCGTAGCTAGGGCGGAAAACCACGAGCAGTACTTC
NA	TRBJ1-1	TRBD1	TRBV12-3/TRBV12-4	CASSPPGQGNTEAFF	TGTGCCAGCAGTCCTCCGGGACAGGGGAACACTGAAGCTTTCTTT
NA	TRBJ1-2	TRBD1	TRBV6-2/TRBV6-3	CASSRPGQGDYGYTF	TGTGCCAGCAGTAGACCGGGACAGGGGGACTATGGCTACACCTTC